The clone carrying this T cell receptor beta chain has only a few counts. TCRdb called the PCR reads again in MiXCR, with one record for every CDR3 protein. The data show 7,000 to 9,500 distinct CDR3 sequences, 45% to 50% seen once. The data stem from a study of CD4 and CD8 cells across lung adenocarcinoma regions. Losses at the gene ends were 7 bases for V and 1 base for J; bases not matched to a gene: 5. The CDR3 loop spans 13 amino acids. Germline V lookup: CDR1 DFQATT, CDR2 SNEGSKA (reference sequence). This TCR derives from a male donor with lung adenocarcinoma. The CD4 and CD8 labels of this study may be unreliable. Sequencing was done on a sample of CD8+ T cells from the center of a lung tumor. V is TRBV20-1 and J is TRBJ2-3; TRBD2 matches 7 bases. The CDR3 sequence is CSVGGSGTDTQYF. The CDR3 region has the DNA TGCAGTGTAGGCGGGAGTGGCACAGATACGCAGTATTTT.